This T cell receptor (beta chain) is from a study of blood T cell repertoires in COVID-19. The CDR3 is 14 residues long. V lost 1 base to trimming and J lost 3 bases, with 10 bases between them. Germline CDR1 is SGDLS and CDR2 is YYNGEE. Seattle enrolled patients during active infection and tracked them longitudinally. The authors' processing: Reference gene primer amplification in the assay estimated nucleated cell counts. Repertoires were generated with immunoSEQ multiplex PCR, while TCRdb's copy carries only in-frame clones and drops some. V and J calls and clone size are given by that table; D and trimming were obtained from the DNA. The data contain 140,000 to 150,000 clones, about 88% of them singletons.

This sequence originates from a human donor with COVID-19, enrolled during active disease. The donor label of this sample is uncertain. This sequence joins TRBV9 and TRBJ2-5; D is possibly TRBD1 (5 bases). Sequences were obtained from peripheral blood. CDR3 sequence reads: CASSVQGVKETQYF. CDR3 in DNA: TGTGCCAGCAGCGTACAGGGTGTGAAAGAGACCCAGTACTTC. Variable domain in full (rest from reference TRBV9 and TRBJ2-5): DSGVTQTPKHLITATGQRVTLRCSPRSGDLSVYWYQQSLDQGLQFLIQYYNGEERAKGNILERFSAQQFPDLHSELNLSSLELGDSALYFCASSVQGVKETQYFGPGTRLLVL.